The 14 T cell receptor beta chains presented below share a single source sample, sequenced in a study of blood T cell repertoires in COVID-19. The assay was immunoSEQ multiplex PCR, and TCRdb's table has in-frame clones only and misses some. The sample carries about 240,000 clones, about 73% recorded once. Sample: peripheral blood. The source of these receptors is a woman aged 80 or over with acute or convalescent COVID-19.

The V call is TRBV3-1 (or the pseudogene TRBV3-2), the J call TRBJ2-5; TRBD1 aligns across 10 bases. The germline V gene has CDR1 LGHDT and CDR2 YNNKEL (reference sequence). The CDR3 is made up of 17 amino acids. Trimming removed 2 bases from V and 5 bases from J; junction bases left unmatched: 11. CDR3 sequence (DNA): TGTGCCAGCAGCCAATTTCCCTGGGGACAGGGGACCGAGACCCAGTACTTC. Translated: CASSQFPWGQGTETQYF.

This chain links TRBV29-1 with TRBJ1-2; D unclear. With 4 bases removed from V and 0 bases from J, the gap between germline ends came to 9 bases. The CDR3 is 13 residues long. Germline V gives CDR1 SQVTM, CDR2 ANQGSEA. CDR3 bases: TGCAGCGTTGGAGCAGGAACTAACTATGGCTACACCTTC. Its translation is CSVGAGTNYGYTF.

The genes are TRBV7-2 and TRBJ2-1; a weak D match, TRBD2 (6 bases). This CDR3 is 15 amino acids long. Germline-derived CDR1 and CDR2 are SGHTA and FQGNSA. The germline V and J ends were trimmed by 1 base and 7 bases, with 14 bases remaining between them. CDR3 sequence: CASSLGREEGNEQFF. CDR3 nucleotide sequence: TGTGCCAGCAGCTTAGGGAGGGAGGAGGGGAATGAGCAGTTCTTC.

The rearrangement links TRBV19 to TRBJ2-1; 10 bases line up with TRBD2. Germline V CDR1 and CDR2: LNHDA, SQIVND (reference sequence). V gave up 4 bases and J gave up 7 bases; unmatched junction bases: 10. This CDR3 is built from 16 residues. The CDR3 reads CASSTEREGLRNEQFF. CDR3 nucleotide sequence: TGTGCCAGTAGTACCGAGCGGGAGGGCCTCCGAAATGAGCAGTTCTTC.

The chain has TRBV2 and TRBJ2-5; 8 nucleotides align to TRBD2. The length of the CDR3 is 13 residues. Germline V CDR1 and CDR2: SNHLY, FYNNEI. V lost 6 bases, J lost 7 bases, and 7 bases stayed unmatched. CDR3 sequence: CASSLGGAGTQYF. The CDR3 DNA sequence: TGTGCCAGCAGCCTCGGGGGGGCGGGGACCCAGTACTTC.

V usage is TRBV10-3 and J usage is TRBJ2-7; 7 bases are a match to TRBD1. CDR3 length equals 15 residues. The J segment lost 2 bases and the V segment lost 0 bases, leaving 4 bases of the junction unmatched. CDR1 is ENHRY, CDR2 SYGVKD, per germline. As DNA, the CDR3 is TGTGCCATCAGTGAGTCCCGACAGGGAACCTACGAGCAGTACTTC. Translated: CAISESRQGTYEQYF.

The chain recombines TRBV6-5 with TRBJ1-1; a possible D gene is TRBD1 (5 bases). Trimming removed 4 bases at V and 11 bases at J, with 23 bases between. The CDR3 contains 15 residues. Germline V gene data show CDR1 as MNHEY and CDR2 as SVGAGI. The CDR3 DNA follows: TGTGCCAGCAGTTTCGACACGGGTAGAGTGGGGGGGGCTTTCTTT. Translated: CASSFDTGRVGGAFF.

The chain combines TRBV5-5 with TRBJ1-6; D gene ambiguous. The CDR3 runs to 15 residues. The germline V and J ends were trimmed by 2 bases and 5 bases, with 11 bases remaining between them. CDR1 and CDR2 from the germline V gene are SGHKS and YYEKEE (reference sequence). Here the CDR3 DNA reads TGTGCCAGCAGCTTTTTGACTCGAGATAATTCACCCCTCCACTTT. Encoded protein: CASSFLTRDNSPLHF.

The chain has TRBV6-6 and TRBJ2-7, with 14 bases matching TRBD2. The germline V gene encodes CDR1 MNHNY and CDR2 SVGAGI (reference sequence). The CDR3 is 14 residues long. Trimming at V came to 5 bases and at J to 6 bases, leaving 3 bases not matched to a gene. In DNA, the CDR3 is TGTGCCAGCAGTGAGACTAGCGGGAGGGTCGAGCAGTACTTC. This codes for CASSETSGRVEQYF.

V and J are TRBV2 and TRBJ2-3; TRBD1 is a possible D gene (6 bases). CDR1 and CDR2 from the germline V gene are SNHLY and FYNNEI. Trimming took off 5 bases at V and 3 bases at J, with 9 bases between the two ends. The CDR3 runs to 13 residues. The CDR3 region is CASSPGQTDTQYF. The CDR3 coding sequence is TGTGCCAGCAGTCCGGGACAAACAGATACGCAGTATTTT.

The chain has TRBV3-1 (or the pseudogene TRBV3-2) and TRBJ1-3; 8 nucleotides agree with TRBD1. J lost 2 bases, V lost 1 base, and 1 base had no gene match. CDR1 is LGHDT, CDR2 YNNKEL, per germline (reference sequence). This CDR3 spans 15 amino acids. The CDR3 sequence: CASSQGQGTGNTIYF. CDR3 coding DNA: TGTGCCAGCAGCCAAGGACAGGGGACTGGAAACACCATATATTTT.

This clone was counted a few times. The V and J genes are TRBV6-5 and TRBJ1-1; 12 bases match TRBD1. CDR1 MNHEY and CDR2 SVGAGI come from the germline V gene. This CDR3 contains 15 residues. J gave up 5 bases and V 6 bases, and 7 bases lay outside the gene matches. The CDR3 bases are TGTGCCAGCAGGGGACAGGGGGCGATCAATACTGAAGCTTTCTTT. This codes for CASRGQGAINTEAFF.

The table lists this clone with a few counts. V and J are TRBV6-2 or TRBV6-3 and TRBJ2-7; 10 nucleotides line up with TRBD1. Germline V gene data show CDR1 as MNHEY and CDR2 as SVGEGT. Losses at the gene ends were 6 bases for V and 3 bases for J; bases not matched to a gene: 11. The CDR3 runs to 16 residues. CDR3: CASSPAGGQGNYEQYF. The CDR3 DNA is TGTGCCAGCAGCCCCGCAGGGGGACAGGGGAACTACGAGCAGTACTTC.

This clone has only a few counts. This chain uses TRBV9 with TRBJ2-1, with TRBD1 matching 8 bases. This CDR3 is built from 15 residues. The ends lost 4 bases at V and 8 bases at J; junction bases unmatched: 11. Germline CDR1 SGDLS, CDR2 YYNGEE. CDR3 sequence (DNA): TGTGCCAGCAGCATAAGGACAGGGTTTGTTGATGAGCAGTTCTTC. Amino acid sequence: CASSIRTGFVDEQFF.